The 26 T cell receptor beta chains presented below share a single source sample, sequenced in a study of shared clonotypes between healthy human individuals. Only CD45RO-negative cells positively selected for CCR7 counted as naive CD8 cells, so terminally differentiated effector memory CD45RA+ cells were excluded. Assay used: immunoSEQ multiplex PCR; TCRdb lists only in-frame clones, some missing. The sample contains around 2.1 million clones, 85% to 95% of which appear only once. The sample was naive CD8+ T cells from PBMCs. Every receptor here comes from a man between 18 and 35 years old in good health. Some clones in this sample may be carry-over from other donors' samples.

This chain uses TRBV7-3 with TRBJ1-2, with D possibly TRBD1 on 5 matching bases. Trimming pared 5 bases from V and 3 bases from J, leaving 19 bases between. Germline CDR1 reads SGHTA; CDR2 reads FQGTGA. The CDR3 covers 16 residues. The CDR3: CASSLGTAVAHYGYTF. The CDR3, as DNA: TGTGCCAGCAGCCTCGGGACGGCGGTTGCCCACTATGGCTACACCTTC.

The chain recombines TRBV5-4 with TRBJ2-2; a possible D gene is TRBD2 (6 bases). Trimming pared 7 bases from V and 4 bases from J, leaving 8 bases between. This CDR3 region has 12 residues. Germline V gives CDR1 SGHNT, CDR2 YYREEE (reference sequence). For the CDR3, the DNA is TGTGCCAGCTTGGGGGGCACCGGGGAGCTGTTTTTT. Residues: CASLGGTGELFF.

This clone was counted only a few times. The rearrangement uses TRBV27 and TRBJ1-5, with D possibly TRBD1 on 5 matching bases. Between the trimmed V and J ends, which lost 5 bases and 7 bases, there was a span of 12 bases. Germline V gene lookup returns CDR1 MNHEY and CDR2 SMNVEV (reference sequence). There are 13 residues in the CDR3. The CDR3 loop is CASSGTIGQPQHF. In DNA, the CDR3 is TGTGCCAGCAGTGGGACGATTGGGCAGCCCCAGCATTTT.

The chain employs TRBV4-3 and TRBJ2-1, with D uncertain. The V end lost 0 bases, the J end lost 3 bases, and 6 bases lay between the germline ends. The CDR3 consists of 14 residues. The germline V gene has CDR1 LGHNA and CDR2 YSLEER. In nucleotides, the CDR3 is TGCGCCAGCAGCCAAGACCGGATCTACAATGAGCAGTTCTTC. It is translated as CASSQDRIYNEQFF.

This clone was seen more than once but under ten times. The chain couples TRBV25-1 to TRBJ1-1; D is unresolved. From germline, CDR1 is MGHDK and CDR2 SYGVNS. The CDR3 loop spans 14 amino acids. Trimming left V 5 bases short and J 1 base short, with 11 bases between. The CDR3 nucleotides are TGTGCCAGCAGTTCCCGGGCTTGGAACACTGAAGCTTTCTTT. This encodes CASSSRAWNTEAFF.

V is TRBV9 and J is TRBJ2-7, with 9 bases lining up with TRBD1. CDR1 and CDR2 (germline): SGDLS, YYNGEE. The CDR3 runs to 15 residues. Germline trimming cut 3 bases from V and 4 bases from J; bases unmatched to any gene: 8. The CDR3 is CASSGGTGGRYEQYF. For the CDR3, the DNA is TGTGCCAGCAGCGGGGGAACAGGGGGCAGGTACGAGCAGTACTTC. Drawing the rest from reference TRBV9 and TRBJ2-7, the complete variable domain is DSGVTQTPKHLITATGQRVTLRCSPRSGDLSVYWYQQSLDQGLQFLIQYYNGEERAKGNILERFSAQQFPDLHSELNLSSLELGDSALYFCASSGGTGGRYEQYFGPGTRLTVT.

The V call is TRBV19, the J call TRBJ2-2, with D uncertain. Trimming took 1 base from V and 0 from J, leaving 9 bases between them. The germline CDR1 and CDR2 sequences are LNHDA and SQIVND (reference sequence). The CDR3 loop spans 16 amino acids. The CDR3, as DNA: TGTGCCAGTAGTATAGTACGGCAAACGAACACCGGGGAGCTGTTTTTT. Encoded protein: CASSIVRQTNTGELFF.

DNA of the CDR3: TGTGCCAGCGCCTCAGGGCTAGCGGGAGGGGAGGGTGAGCAGTTCTTC. This translates into CASASGLAGGEGEQFF. The chain links TRBV25-1 to TRBJ2-1; 12 bases fit TRBD2. Germline V gene lookup returns CDR1 MGHDK and CDR2 SYGVNS. The CDR3 spans 16 residues. Trimming at V came to 8 bases and at J to 9 bases, leaving 14 bases not matched to a gene.

The CDR3 DNA sequence: TGCGCCAGCAGCTTGGCAACTAGCTTCGAGCAGTACTTC. Translated, it gives CASSLATSFEQYF. V gene TRBV5-1 combines with J gene TRBJ2-7; weak D call: TRBD2 (6 bases). Germline values: CDR1 SGHRS, CDR2 YFSETQ. V shed 0 bases and J shed 6 bases, with 10 bases lying between them. The CDR3 has 13 residues.

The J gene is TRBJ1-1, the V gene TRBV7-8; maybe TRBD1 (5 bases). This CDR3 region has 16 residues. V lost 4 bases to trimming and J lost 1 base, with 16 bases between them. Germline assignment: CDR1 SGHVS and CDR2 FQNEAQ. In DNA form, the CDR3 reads TGTGCCAGCAGCTCCCGCCCCCCTGGGACGAACACTGAAGCTTTCTTT. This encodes CASSSRPPGTNTEAFF.

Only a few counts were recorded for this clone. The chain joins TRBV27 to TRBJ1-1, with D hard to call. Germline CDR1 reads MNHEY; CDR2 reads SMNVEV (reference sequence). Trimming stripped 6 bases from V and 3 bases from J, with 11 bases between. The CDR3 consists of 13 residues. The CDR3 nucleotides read TGTGCCAGCAGCCTGGTGGCGGACACTGAAGCTTTCTTT. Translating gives CASSLVADTEAFF.

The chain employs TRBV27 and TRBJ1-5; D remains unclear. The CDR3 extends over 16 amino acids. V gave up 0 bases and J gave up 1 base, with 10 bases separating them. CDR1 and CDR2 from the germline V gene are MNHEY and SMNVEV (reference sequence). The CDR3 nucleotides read TGTGCCAGCAGTTTATCTGTAGGCTTAAGCAATCAGCCCCAGCATTTT. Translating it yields CASSLSVGLSNQPQHF.

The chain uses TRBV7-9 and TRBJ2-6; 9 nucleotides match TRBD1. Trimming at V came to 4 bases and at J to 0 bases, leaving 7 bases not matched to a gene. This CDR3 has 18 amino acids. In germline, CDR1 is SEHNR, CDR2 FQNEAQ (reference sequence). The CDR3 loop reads CASSSRDREFSGANVLTF. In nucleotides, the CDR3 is TGTGCCAGCAGCTCCCGGGACAGGGAATTCTCTGGGGCCAACGTCCTGACTTTC.

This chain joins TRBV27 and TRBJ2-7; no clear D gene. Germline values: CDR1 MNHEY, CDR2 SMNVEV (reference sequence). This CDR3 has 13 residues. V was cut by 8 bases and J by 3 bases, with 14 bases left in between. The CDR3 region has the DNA TGTGCCAGCGGAATTGTGCCTCGCTACGAGCAGTACTTC. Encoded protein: CASGIVPRYEQYF.

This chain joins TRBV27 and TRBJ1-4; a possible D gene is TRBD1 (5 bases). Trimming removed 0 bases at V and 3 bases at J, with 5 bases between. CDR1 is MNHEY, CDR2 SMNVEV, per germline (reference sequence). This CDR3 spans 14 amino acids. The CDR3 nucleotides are TGTGCCAGCAGTTTATCAGGGGCTAATGAAAAACTGTTTTTT. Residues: CASSLSGANEKLFF.

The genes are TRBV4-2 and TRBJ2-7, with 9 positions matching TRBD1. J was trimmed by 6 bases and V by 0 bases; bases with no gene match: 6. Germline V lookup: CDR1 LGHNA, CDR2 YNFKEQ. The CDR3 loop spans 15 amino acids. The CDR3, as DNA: TGTGCCAGCAGCCAAGACGCCGGGACAGGGTTCGAGCAGTACTTC. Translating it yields CASSQDAGTGFEQYF.

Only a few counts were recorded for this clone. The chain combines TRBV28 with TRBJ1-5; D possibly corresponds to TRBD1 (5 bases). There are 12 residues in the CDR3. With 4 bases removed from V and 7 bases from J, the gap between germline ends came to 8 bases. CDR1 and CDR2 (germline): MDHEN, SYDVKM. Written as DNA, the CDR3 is TGTGCCAGCAGTTGGGGGAGACAGCCCCAGCATTTT. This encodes CASSWGRQPQHF.

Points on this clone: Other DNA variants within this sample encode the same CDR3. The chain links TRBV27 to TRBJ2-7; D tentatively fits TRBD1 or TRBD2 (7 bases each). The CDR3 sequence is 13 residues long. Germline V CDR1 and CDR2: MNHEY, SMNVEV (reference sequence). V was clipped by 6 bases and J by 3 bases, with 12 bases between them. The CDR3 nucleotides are TGTGCCAGCAGACCCAGGGGGGGCTACGAGCAGTACTTC. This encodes CASRPRGGYEQYF.

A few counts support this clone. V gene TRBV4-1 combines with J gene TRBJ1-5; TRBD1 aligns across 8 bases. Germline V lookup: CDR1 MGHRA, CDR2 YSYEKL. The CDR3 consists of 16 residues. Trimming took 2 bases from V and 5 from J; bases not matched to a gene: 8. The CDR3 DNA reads TGCGCCAGCAGCCAAACGACAGGGGTATACGATCAGCCCCAGCATTTT. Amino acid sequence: CASSQTTGVYDQPQHF.

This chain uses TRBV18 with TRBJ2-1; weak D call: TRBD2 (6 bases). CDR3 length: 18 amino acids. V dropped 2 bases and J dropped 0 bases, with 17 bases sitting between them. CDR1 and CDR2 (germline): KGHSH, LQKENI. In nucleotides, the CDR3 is TGTGCCAGCTCACCATTCCGGGAGTCGGGATCCTCCTACAATGAGCAGTTCTTC. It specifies CASSPFRESGSSYNEQFF.

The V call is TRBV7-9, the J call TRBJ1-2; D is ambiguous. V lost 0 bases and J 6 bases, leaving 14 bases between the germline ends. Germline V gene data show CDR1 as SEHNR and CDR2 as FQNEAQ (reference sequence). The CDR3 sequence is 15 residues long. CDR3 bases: TGTGCCAGCAGCTTAGCAGATAAGGACCGGCATGGCTACACCTTC. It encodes CASSLADKDRHGYTF.

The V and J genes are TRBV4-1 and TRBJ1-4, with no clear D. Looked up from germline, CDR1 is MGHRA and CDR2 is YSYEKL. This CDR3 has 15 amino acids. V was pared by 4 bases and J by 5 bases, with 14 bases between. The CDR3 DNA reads TGCGCCAGCAGCCGCCTAGGGAATCCCAATGAAAAACTGTTTTTT. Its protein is CASSRLGNPNEKLFF.

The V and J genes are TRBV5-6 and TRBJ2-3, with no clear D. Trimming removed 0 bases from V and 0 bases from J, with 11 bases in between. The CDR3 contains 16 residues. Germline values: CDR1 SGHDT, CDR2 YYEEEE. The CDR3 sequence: CASSLGWRPSTDTQYF. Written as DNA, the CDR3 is TGTGCCAGCAGCTTGGGCTGGCGGCCTAGCACAGATACGCAGTATTTT.

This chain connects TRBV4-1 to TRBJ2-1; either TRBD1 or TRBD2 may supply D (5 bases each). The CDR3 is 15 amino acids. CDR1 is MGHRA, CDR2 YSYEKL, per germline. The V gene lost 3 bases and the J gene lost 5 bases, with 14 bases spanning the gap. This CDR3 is CASSHPGTQNNEQFF. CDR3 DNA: TGCGCCAGCAGCCATCCCGGGACGCAAAACAATGAGCAGTTCTTC.

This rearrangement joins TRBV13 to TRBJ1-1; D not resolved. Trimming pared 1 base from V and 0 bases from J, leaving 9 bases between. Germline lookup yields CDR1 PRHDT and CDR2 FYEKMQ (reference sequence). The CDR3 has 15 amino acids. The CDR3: CASSLDGDMNTEAFF. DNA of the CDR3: TGTGCCAGCAGCTTAGATGGGGATATGAACACTGAAGCTTTCTTT. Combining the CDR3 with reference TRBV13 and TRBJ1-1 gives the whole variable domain AAGVIQSPRHLIKEKRETATLKCYPIPRHDTVYWYQQGPGQDPQFLISFYEKMQSDKGSIPDRFSAQQFSDYHSELNMSSLELGDSALYFCASSLDGDMNTEAFFGQGTRLTVV.

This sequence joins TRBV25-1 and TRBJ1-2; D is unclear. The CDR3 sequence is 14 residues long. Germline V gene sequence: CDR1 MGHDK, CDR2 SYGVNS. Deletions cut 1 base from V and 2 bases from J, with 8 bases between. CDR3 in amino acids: CASSEFLSNYGYTF. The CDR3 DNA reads TGTGCCAGCAGTGAATTTTTGTCAAACTATGGCTACACCTTC.